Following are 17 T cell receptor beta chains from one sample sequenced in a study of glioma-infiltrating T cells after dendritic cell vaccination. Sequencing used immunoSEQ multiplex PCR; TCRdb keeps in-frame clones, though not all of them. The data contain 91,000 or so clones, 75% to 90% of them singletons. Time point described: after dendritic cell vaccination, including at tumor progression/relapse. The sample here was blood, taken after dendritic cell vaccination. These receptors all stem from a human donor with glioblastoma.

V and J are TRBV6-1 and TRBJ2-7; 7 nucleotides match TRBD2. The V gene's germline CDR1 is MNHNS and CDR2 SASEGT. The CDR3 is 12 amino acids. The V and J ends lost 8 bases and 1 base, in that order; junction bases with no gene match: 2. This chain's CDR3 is CASGRDSYEQYF. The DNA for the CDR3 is TGTGCCAGCGGGAGGGATTCCTACGAGCAGTACTTC.

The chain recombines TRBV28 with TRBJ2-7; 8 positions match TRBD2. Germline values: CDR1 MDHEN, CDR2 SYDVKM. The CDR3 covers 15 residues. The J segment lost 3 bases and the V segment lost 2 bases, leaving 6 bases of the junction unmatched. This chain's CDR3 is CASSLVASGFYEQYF. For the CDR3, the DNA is TGTGCCAGCAGTTTAGTGGCTAGCGGGTTCTACGAGCAGTACTTC.

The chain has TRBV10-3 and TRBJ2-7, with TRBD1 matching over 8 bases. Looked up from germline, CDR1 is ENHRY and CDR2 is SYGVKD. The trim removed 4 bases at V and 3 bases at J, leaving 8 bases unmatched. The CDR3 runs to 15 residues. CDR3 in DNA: TGTGCCATCAGTGGCACCGGGACAGGACTCTACGAGCAGTACTTC. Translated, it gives CAISGTGTGLYEQYF.

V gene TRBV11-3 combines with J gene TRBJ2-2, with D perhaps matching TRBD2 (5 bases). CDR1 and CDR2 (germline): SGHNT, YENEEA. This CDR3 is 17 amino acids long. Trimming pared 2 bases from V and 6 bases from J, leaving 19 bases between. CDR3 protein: CASSLIEGPRKAGELFF. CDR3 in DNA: TGTGCCAGCAGCTTAATCGAGGGCCCGCGAAAAGCCGGGGAGCTGTTTTTT.

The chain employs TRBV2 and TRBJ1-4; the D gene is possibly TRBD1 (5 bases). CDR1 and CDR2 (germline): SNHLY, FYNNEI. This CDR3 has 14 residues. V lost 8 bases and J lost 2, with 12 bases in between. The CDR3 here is CASSKGLTNEKLFF. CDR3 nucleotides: TGTGCCAGCTCTAAGGGGCTTACTAATGAAAAACTGTTTTTT.

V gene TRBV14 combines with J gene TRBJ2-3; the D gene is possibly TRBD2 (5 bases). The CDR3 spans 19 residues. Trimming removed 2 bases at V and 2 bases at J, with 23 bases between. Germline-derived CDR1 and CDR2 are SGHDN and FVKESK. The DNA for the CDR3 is TGTGCCAGCAGCCAATCTGCGACGGACTCACACAAGTACACAGATACGCAGTATTTT. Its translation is CASSQSATDSHKYTDTQYF.

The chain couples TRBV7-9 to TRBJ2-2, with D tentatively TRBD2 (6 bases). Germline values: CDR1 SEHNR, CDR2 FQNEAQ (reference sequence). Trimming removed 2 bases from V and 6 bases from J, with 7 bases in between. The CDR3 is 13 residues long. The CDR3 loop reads CASSLSGAGELFF. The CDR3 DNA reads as TGTGCCAGCAGCTTATCGGGGGCCGGGGAGCTGTTTTTT.

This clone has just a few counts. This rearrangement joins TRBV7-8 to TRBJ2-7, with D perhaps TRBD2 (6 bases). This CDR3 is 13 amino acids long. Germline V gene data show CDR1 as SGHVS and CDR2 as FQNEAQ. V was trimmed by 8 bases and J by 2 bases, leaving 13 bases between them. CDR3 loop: CASGNSGPYEQYF. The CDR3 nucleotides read TGTGCCAGCGGAAATAGCGGTCCCTACGAGCAGTACTTC.

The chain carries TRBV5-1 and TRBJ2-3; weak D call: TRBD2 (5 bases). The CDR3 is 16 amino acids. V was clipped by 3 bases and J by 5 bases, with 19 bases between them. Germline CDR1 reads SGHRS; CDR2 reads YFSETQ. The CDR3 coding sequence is TGCGCCAGCAGCTACAAGCCGGGGAAGGCGGAAGATACGCAGTATTTT. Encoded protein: CASSYKPGKAEDTQYF.

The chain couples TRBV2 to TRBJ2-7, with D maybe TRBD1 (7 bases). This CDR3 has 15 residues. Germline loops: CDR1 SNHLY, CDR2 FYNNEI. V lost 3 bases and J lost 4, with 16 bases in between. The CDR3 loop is CASSEGGQPTYEQYF. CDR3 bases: TGTGCCAGCAGTGAGGGGGGACAGCCAACTTACGAGCAGTACTTC. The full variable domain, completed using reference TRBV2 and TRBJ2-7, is EPEVTQTPSHQVTQMGQEVILRCVPISNHLYFYWYRQILGQKVEFLVSFYNNEISEKSEIFDDQFSVERPDGSNFTLKIRSTKLEDSAMYFCASSEGGQPTYEQYFGPGTRLTVT.

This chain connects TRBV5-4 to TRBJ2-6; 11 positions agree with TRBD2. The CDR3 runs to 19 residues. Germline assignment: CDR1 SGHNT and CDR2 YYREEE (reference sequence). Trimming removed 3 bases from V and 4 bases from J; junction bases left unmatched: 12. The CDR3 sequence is CASSWARTSGPRGANVLTF. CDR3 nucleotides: TGTGCCAGCAGCTGGGCTCGGACTAGCGGGCCGCGGGGGGCCAACGTCCTGACTTTC.

The CDR3 nucleotides read TGTGCCAGCAGCGGGGAAGCGGGGGGCTCCTACGAGCAGTACTTC. This gives the protein CASSGEAGGSYEQYF. This chain links TRBV5-6 with TRBJ2-7; 9 nucleotides agree with TRBD2. Germline V gene data show CDR1 as SGHDT and CDR2 as YYEEEE. The CDR3 extends over 15 amino acids. J gave up 0 bases and V 4 bases, and 5 bases lay outside the gene matches. The entire variable domain, with the rest obtained from reference TRBV5-6 and TRBJ2-7, is as follows: DAGVTQSPTHLIKTRGQQVTLRCSPKSGHDTVSWYQQALGQGPQFIFQYYEEEERQRGNFPDRFSGHQFPNYSSELNVNALLLGDSALYLCASSGEAGGSYEQYFGPGTRLTVT.

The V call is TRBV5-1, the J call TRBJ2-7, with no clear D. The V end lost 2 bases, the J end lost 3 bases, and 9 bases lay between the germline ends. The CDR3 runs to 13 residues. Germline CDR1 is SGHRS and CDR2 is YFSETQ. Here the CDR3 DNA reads TGCGCCAGCAGCTTCGGTACGTTCTACGAGCAGTACTTC. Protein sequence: CASSFGTFYEQYF. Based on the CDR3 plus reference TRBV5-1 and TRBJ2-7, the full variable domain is KAGVTQTPRYLIKTRGQQVTLSCSPISGHRSVSWYQQTPGQGLQFLFEYFSETQRNKGNFPGRFSGRQFSNSRSEMNVSTLELGDSALYLCASSFGTFYEQYFGPGTRLTVT.

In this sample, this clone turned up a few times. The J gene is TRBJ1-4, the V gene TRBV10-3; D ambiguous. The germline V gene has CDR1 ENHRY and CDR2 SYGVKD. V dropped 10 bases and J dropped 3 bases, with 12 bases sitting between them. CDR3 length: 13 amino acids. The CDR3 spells CASKLEANEKLFF. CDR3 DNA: TGTGCCAGCAAGCTGGAGGCTAATGAAAAACTGTTTTTT.

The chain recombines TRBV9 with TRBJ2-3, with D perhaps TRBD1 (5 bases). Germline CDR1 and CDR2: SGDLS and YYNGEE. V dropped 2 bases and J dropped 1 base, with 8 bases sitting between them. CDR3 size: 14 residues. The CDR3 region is CASSVLGGTDTQYF. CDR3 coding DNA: TGTGCCAGCAGCGTCTTAGGGGGCACAGATACGCAGTATTTT.

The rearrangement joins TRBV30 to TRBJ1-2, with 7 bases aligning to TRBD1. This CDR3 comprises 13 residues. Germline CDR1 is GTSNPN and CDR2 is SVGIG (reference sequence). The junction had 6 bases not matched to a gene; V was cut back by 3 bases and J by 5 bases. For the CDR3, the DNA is TGTGCCTGGAGGTGGGACAGCACTTATGGCTACACCTTC. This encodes CAWRWDSTYGYTF.

This CDR3 is CASSSTGGGINQPQHF. The DNA for the CDR3 is TGTGCCAGCAGCTCTACGGGGGGAGGGATCAATCAGCCCCAGCATTTT. This chain connects TRBV7-9 to TRBJ1-5, with D perhaps matching TRBD1 (5 bases). Germline-derived CDR1 and CDR2 are SEHNR and FQNEAQ (reference sequence). V was shortened by 4 bases and J by 3 bases, with 16 bases between the two germline ends. The CDR3 spans 16 residues. Drawing the rest from reference TRBV7-9 and TRBJ1-5, the complete variable domain is DTGVSQNPRHKITKRGQNVTFRCDPISEHNRLYWYRQTLGQGPEFLTYFQNEAQLEKSRLLSDRFSAERPKGSFSTLEIQRTEQGDSAMYLCASSSTGGGINQPQHFGDGTRLSIL.